The 20 T cell receptor beta chains listed next were all sequenced from one sample in a study of blood T cell repertoires in COVID-19. The table came from immunoSEQ multiplex PCR; TCRdb's copy has only in-frame clones and leaves some out. The sample comprises 35,000 to 40,000 clones, about 88% of which are singletons, and about 11% rests with the top ten. The sequencing input was peripheral blood. The receptors were gathered from a man aged 55 to 69 with active COVID-19.

This chain joins TRBV14 and TRBJ2-1; D is uncertain. This CDR3 contains 13 residues. From germline, CDR1 is SGHDN and CDR2 FVKESK. Trimming cost V 4 bases and J 4 bases, with 8 bases left between them. DNA of the CDR3: TGTGCCAGCAGCCGACTGCGATACAATGAGCAGTTCTTC. Protein product: CASSRLRYNEQFF.

The V call is TRBV18, the J call TRBJ2-7; no firm D call. CDR3 size: 12 residues. Deletions cut 3 bases from V and 4 bases from J, with 7 bases between. Germline V CDR1 and CDR2: KGHSH, LQKENI. In DNA form, the CDR3 reads TGTGCCAGCTCACCCGGAGATTACGAGCAGTACTTC. It codes for CASSPGDYEQYF.

The chain uses TRBV2 and TRBJ1-3, with 10 positions matching TRBD1. Germline assignment: CDR1 SNHLY and CDR2 FYNNEI. After removal of 6 bases from V and 2 bases from J, the junction contained 4 bases not matched to a gene. CDR3 length equals 15 residues. Here the CDR3 reads CASRTGTGAGNTIYF. The CDR3 DNA reads as TGTGCCAGCAGAACCGGGACAGGGGCTGGAAACACCATATATTTT.

The chain couples TRBV7-4 to TRBJ2-7, with TRBD2 as a possible D gene (5 bases). The CDR3 length is 16 residues. Trimming removed 3 bases from V and 0 bases from J, with 15 bases in between. In germline, CDR1 is SGHVT, CDR2 SQSDAQ. The CDR3 loop reads CASSLRRVEPSYEQYF. CDR3 nucleotide sequence: TGTGCCAGCAGCTTGCGGCGGGTTGAGCCCTCCTACGAGCAGTACTTC.

The sample holds one count of this clone. The J gene is TRBJ2-3, the V gene TRBV2; 12 bases align to TRBD2. The CDR3 consists of 15 residues. The V segment lost 3 bases and the J segment 5 bases; nucleotides outside the gene matches: 3. Germline V lookup: CDR1 SNHLY, CDR2 FYNNEI. CDR3 protein: CASSDRLAGVDTQYF. DNA of the CDR3: TGTGCCAGCAGTGATCGACTAGCGGGAGTAGATACGCAGTATTTT.

The V gene is TRBV7-9, the J gene TRBJ2-3; 8 bases fit TRBD2. Germline CDR1 reads SEHNR; CDR2 reads FQNEAQ (reference sequence). This CDR3 contains 16 residues. V gave up 5 bases and J gave up 4 bases; unmatched junction bases: 11. CDR3 sequence reads: CASSPISGRKADTQYF. CDR3 nucleotide sequence: TGTGCCAGCAGCCCAATAAGCGGGAGAAAAGCAGATACGCAGTATTTT.

V usage is TRBV28 and J usage is TRBJ1-5; TRBD1 is a possible D gene (6 bases). CDR1 is MDHEN and CDR2 is SYDVKM in the germline V gene. Trimming took off 5 bases at V and 5 bases at J, with 13 bases between the two ends. The CDR3 runs 14 residues. CDR3 nucleotides: TGTGCCAGCAGTCAGGGGTTAGGATATCAGCCCCAGCATTTT. It specifies CASSQGLGYQPQHF.

V usage is TRBV2 and J usage is TRBJ2-7, with TRBD2 matching over 8 bases. J gave up 7 bases and V 7 bases, and 12 bases lay outside the gene matches. Germline loops: CDR1 SNHLY, CDR2 FYNNEI. The CDR3 has 14 amino acids. The chain's CDR3 is CASTVQRELGEQYF. Written as DNA, the CDR3 is TGTGCCAGCACGGTCCAGCGGGAGTTAGGTGAGCAGTACTTC.

The V gene is TRBV2, the J gene TRBJ1-4; possibly TRBD1 for D (6 bases). This CDR3 has 14 amino acids. V shed 4 bases and J shed 7 bases, with 13 bases lying between them. CDR1 and CDR2 from the germline V gene are SNHLY and FYNNEI. CDR3 protein: CASSVGDNSEKLFF. In nucleotides, the CDR3 is TGTGCCAGCAGTGTGGGGGACAATTCTGAAAAACTGTTTTTT.

The chain uses TRBV7-3 and TRBJ2-2; TRBD2 agrees at 10 bases. The CDR3 is 16 amino acids. Per the germline V gene, CDR1 is SGHTA and CDR2 is FQGTGA. The V gene end was trimmed by 3 bases and the J gene end by 7 bases; junction bases not matched to a gene: 8. CDR3 in DNA: TGTGCCAGCAGCTTGGGGCTAGCGGGAGACGGCGGGGAGCTGTTTTTT. It codes for CASSLGLAGDGGELFF.

This CDR3 is CASSVGLLNSPLHF. CDR3 DNA sequence: TGTGCCAGCAGCGTGGGACTGCTTAATTCACCCCTCCACTTT. This sequence joins TRBV9 and TRBJ1-6; perhaps TRBD1 as D (5 bases). The ends were cut back, 2 bases at V and 6 bases at J, with 9 bases in the middle. Germline V gene data show CDR1 as SGDLS and CDR2 as YYNGEE. The CDR3 totals 14 residues.

The chain is built from TRBV5-1 and TRBJ2-7; TRBD2 might be the D (6 bases). Between the trimmed V and J ends, which lost 0 bases and 3 bases, there was a span of 10 bases. The CDR3 is 14 residues long. CDR1 is SGHRS and CDR2 is YFSETQ in the germline V gene. The CDR3: CASSLGLEGYEQYF. The DNA for the CDR3 is TGCGCCAGCAGCTTGGGTCTGGAGGGCTACGAGCAGTACTTC.

The chain uses TRBV5-1 and TRBJ1-1; 8 positions match TRBD1. The CDR3 contains 14 residues. Germline V CDR1 and CDR2: SGHRS, YFSETQ. The V and J ends lost 4 bases and 0 bases, in that order; junction bases with no gene match: 2. The CDR3 DNA sequence: TGCGCCAGCAGCCGACAGGGGCTGAACACTGAAGCTTTCTTT. Protein sequence: CASSRQGLNTEAFF.

The rearrangement joins TRBV6-4 to TRBJ2-7, with 13 bases matching TRBD2. The J segment lost 3 bases and the V segment lost 6 bases, leaving 8 bases of the junction unmatched. The CDR3 contains 16 residues. Germline V gene sequence: CDR1 MRHNA, CDR2 SNTAGT. The CDR3 DNA reads TGTGCCAGCAGCCCCCTAGGACTAGCGGGAGACTACGAGCAGTACTTC. Its translation: CASSPLGLAGDYEQYF.

This clone was picked up a small number of times. The chain combines TRBV5-1 with TRBJ2-7; 9 bases match TRBD2. The J segment lost 7 bases and the V segment lost 0 bases, leaving 14 bases of the junction unmatched. Germline V lookup: CDR1 SGHRS, CDR2 YFSETQ. The CDR3 contains 17 residues. This CDR3 is CASSLDYGVAGVWEQYF. In DNA form, the CDR3 reads TGCGCCAGCAGCTTGGATTATGGAGTAGCGGGAGTCTGGGAGCAGTACTTC.

The V call is TRBV15, the J call TRBJ1-3; maybe TRBD1 (6 bases). The CDR3 sequence is 14 residues long. CDR1 and CDR2 (germline): LNHNV, YYDKDF (reference sequence). Trimming stripped 5 bases from V and 7 bases from J, with 15 bases between. The CDR3 bases are TGTGCCACCAGCGGATACAGGGAGAGTAACACCATATATTTT. Its protein product is CATSGYRESNTIYF.

This clone is a singleton in its sample. The chain carries TRBV7-9 and TRBJ2-7; TRBD2 matches at 7 bases. CDR3 length: 15 residues. Germline V gene data show CDR1 as SEHNR and CDR2 as FQNEAQ (reference sequence). The ends lost 3 bases at V and 5 bases at J; junction bases unmatched: 10. In nucleotides, the CDR3 is TGTGCCAGCAGCTTCGGTTTCGGGGAGGGGAACGAGCAGTACTTC. This translates into CASSFGFGEGNEQYF.

This clone was observed once. The CDR3 DNA sequence: TGTGCCAGCAGCTTCGGGGGGGTTAGCAATCAGCCCCAGCATTTT. Amino acid sequence: CASSFGGVSNQPQHF. The rearrangement uses TRBV5-6 and TRBJ1-5, with D maybe TRBD1 (5 bases). Germline CDR1 SGHDT, CDR2 YYEEEE. CDR3 size: 15 residues. V dropped 2 bases and J dropped 0 bases, with 9 bases sitting between them.

The CDR3 DNA follows: TGTGCCAGCGAGATCGACAGCGACCCTACCTACGAGCAGTACTTC. The encoded protein is CASEIDSDPTYEQYF. The gene calls are TRBV2 and TRBJ2-7; TRBD1 might be the D (5 bases). Deletions cut 8 bases from V and 2 bases from J, with 19 bases between. Germline CDR1 reads SNHLY; CDR2 reads FYNNEI. This CDR3 has 15 residues. Drawing the rest from reference TRBV2 and TRBJ2-7, the complete variable domain is EPEVTQTPSHQVTQMGQEVILRCVPISNHLYFYWYRQILGQKVEFLVSFYNNEISEKSEIFDDQFSVERPDGSNFTLKIRSTKLEDSAMYFCASEIDSDPTYEQYFGPGTRLTVT.

The chain combines TRBV2 with TRBJ2-3; a possible D gene is TRBD2 (6 bases). Trimming removed 6 bases at V and 3 bases at J, with 10 bases between. Germline V CDR1 and CDR2: SNHLY, FYNNEI. The CDR3 length is 13 residues. CDR3 coding DNA: TGTGCCAGCAGGCGGGAAAGGACAGATACGCAGTATTTT. Translated: CASRRERTDTQYF.